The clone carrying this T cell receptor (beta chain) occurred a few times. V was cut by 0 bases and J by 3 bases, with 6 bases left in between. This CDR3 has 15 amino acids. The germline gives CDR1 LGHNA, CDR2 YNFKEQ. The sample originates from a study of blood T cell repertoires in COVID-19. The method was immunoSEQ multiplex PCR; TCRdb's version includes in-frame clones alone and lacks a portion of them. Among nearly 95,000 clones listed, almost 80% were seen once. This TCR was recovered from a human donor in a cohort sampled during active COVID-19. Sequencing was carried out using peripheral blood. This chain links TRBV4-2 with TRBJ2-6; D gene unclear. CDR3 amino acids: CASSQDQDGANVLTF. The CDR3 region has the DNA TGTGCCAGCAGCCAAGATCAGGATGGGGCCAACGTCCTGACTTTC.